This TCR beta chain came from a study of blood T cell repertoires in COVID-19. Study-level information: Samples taken during acute and convalescent COVID-19 were collected in the United States, Italy and Spain. Nucleic acid was either cDNA or gDNA, and it came from T cells, B-cell-depleted T cells, or PBMCs.

The table lists this clone with a count of one. Source study methods: Amplification of reference gene primers was used by the study to estimate nucleated cell counts. Profiled with immunoSEQ multiplex PCR; TCRdb holds only in-frame clones, not every one. D and trimming come from the DNA, and the V and J calls and clone size come from that table. The sample lists roughly 160,000 clones; approximately 87% were seen once. The V end was cut by 1 base, the J end by 0 bases, with 16 bases between. The CDR3 spans 17 residues. Looked up from germline, CDR1 is SGHTA and CDR2 is FQGNSA. Seattle participants joined during active infection and were tracked over time.

The TCR sequence derives from a woman in her 70s with COVID-19, enrolled during active disease. The material sequenced was peripheral blood. This chain uses TRBV7-2 with TRBJ2-7; weak D call: TRBD2 (6 bases). CDR3 loop: CASSLGAGGAFSYEQYF. The CDR3 DNA reads as TGTGCCAGCAGCTTAGGGGCAGGCGGGGCCTTCTCCTACGAGCAGTACTTC.